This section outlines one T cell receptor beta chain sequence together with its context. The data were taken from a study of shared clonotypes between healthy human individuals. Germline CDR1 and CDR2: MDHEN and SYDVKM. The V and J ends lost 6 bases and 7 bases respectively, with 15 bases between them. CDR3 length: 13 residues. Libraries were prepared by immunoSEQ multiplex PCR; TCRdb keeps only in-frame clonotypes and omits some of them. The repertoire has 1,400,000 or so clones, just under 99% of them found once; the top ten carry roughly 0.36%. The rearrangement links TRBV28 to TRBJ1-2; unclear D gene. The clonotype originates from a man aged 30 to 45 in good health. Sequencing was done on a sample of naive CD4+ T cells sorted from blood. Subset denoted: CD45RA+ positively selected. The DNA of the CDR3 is TGTGCCAGCAGCCGCGGGCGAGCGGTTGGCTACACCTTC. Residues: CASSRGRAVGYTF.